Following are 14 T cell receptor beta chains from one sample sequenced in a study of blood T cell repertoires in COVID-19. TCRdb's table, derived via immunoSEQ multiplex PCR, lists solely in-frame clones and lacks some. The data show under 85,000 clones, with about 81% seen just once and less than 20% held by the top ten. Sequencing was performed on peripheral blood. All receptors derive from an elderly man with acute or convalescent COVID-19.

CDR3 in DNA: TGCGCCAGCAGCCAATCCGTTCTACCCCGTTATAGCAATCAGCCCCAGCATTTT. It yields the protein CASSQSVLPRYSNQPQHF. The V and J genes are TRBV4-1 and TRBJ1-5, with unresolved D. The germline V gene encodes CDR1 MGHRA and CDR2 YSYEKL. The CDR3 is 18 residues long. Trimming removed 2 bases at V and 0 bases at J, with 17 bases between.

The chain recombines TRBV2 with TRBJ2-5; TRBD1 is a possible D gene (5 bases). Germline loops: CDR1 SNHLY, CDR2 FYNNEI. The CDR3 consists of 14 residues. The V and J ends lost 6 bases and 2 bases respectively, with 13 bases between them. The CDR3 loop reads CASRTRVQQETQYF. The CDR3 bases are TGTGCCAGCAGAACCAGGGTGCAACAAGAGACCCAGTACTTC.

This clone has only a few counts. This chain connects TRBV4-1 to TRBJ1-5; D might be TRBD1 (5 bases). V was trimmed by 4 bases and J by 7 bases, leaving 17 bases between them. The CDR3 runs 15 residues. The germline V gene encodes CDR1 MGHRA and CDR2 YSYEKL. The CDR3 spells CASSPGGLGVQPQHF. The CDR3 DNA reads TGCGCCAGCAGCCCAGGCGGTTTAGGGGTACAGCCCCAGCATTTT.

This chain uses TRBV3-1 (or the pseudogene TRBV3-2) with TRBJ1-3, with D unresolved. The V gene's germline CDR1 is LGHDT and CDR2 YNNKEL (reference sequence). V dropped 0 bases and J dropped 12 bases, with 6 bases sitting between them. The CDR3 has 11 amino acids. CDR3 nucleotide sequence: TGTGCCAGCAGCCAAGAAACAGACATATATTTT. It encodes CASSQETDIYF.

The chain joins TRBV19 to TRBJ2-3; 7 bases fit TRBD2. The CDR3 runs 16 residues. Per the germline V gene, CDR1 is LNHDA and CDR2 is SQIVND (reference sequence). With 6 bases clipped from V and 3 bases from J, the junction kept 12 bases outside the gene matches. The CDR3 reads CASSQGRGSFTDTQYF. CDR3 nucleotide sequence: TGTGCCAGTAGCCAGGGTCGCGGGAGTTTTACAGATACGCAGTATTTT.

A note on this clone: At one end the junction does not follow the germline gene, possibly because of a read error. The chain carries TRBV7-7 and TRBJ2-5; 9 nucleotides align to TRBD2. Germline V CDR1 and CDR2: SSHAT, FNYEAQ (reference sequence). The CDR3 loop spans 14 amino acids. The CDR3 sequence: CASSFSRGGETQYF. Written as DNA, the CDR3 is TGTGCTAGCAGCTTCTCGCGGGGGGGAGAGACCCAGTACTTC.

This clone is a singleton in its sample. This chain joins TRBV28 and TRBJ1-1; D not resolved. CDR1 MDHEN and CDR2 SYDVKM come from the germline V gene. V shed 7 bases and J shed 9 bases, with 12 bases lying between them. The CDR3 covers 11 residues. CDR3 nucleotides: TGTGCCAGCACCGAAGCCGCCCAAGCTTTCTTT. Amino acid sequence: CASTEAAQAFF.

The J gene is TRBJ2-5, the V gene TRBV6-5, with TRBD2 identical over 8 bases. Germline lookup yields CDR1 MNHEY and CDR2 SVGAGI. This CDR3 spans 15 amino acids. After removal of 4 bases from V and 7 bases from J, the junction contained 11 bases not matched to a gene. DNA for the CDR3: TGTGCCAGCAGTTCCCCGGTCAACCGGGGGGGGACCCAGTACTTC. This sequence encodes CASSSPVNRGGTQYF.

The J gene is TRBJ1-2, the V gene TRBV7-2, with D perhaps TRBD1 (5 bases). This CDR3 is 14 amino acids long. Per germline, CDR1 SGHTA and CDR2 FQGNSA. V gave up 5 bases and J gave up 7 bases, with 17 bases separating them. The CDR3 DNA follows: TGTGCCAGCAGCACGACACAGGAGCGGGGTGGCTACACCTTC. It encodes CASSTTQERGGYTF.

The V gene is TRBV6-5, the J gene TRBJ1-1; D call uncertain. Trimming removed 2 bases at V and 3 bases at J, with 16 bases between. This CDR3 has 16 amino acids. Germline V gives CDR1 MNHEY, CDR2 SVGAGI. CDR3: CASSYGGFGEYTEAFF. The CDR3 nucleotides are TGTGCCAGCAGTTACGGAGGGTTCGGGGAGTACACTGAAGCTTTCTTT.

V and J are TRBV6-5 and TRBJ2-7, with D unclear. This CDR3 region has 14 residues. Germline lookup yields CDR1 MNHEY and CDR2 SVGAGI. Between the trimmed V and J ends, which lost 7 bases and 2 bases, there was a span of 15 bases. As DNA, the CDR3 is TGTGCCAGCACCCCACTCCACAGTACCTACGAGCAGTACTTC. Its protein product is CASTPLHSTYEQYF.

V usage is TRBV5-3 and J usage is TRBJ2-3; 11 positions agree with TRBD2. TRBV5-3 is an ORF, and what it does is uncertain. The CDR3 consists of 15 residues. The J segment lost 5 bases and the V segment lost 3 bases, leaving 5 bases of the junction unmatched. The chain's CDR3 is CARSWEGTSGDTQYF. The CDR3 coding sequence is TGTGCCAGAAGCTGGGAGGGGACTAGCGGAGATACGCAGTATTTT.

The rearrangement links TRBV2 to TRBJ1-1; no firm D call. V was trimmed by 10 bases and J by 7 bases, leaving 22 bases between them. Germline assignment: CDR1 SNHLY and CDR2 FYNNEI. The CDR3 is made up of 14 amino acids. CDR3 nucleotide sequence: TGTGCCAACTCCCTTCGAGGTGGCCTGGGTGAAGCTTTCTTT. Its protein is CANSLRGGLGEAFF.

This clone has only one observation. The CDR3 nucleotides read TGTGCCAGCAGCCGAGTCGACTCCATTAGCACAGATACGCAGTATTTT. Protein product: CASSRVDSISTDTQYF. This sequence joins TRBV5-6 and TRBJ2-3; unclear D gene. The V end was cut by 4 bases, the J end by 0 bases, with 15 bases between. The CDR3 has 16 amino acids. Germline V lookup: CDR1 SGHDT, CDR2 YYEEEE.